A selection of T cell receptor beta chains follows, all from one sample in a study of blood T cell repertoires in COVID-19. Method: immunoSEQ multiplex PCR; TCRdb's copy keeps in-frame clones and lacks some. The table shows about 230,000 clones, with roughly 90% occurring only once. The sequencing input was PBMCs or T cells enriched from blood (not recorded which). The receptor source for this set is a woman in her 30s with acute COVID-19. Both conserved end residues are part of each CDR3. D genes are given only for firm matches. A clone size is listed for some rows: how often the clone was seen (once, few, many), or a class if it is expanded.

j_gene: TRBJ2-2
d_gene: .
v_gene: TRBV12-5
abundance: .
CDR3nt: TGTGCTAGTGGGAGGGTCACCGGGGAGCTGTTTTTT
CDR3aa: CASGRVTGELFF

j_gene: TRBJ1-1
d_gene: .
v_gene: TRBV6-6
abundance: .
CDR3nt: TGTGCCAGCAGTTACTCGAAACAGCTTAACACTGAAGCTTTCTTT
CDR3aa: CASSYSKQLNTEAFF

j_gene: TRBJ1-4
d_gene: .
v_gene: TRBV10-3
abundance: .
CDR3nt: TGTGCCATCAATCTTGGACAGCTTAATGAAAAACTGTTTTTT
CDR3aa: CAINLGQLNEKLFF

j_gene: TRBJ1-4
d_gene: .
v_gene: TRBV28
abundance: once
CDR3nt: TGTGCCAGCAGTCCAGGGTGGTCTAATGAAAAACTGTTTTTT
CDR3aa: CASSPGWSNEKLFF

j_gene: TRBJ1-5
d_gene: TRBD1
v_gene: TRBV7-4
abundance: .
CDR3nt: TGTGCCAGCAGCGAGCGGACAGGGAATAGCAATCAGCCCCAGCATTTT
CDR3aa: CASSERTGNSNQPQHF

j_gene: TRBJ1-1
d_gene: .
v_gene: TRBV5-1
abundance: .
CDR3nt: TGCGCCAGCAGCACCTCCGGGACGGGACTCAACACTGAAGCTTTCTTT
CDR3aa: CASSTSGTGLNTEAFF

j_gene: TRBJ2-3
d_gene: .
v_gene: TRBV7-8
abundance: .
CDR3nt: TGTGCCAGCAGCCGATGGGGGGGCCAAATAGCAGATACGCAGTATTTT
CDR3aa: CASSRWGGQIADTQYF

j_gene: TRBJ1-1
d_gene: .
v_gene: TRBV4-1
abundance: .
CDR3nt: TGCGCCAGCAGCCAAGACTCAACAGGACAATTAGTGAACACTGAAGCTTTCTTT
CDR3aa: CASSQDSTGQLVNTEAFF

j_gene: TRBJ2-2
d_gene: .
v_gene: TRBV11-2
abundance: .
CDR3nt: TGTGCCAGCAGCCATGTAGGGAGAGGGGAGCTGTTTTTT
CDR3aa: CASSHVGRGELFF

j_gene: TRBJ2-1
d_gene: .
v_gene: TRBV4-3
abundance: .
CDR3nt: TGCGCCAGCAGCCCAACAATCACAACAGGGTACAATGAGCAGTTCTTC
CDR3aa: CASSPTITTGYNEQFF

j_gene: TRBJ2-3
d_gene: TRBD2
v_gene: TRBV5-6
abundance: .
CDR3nt: TGTGCCAGCAGCTTGGTCCCAGCGGGGGGCGGAGGTGCAGATACGCAGTATTTT
CDR3aa: CASSLVPAGGGGADTQYF

j_gene: TRBJ1-6
d_gene: .
v_gene: TRBV16
abundance: .
CDR3nt: TGTGCCAGCAGCCACCGGGGCAGCGGGAATTCACCCCTCCACTTT
CDR3aa: CASSHRGSGNSPLHF

j_gene: TRBJ1-2
d_gene: TRBD1
v_gene: TRBV19
abundance: .
CDR3nt: TGTGCCAGCGGTCAGGGGGCGAATGACTATGGCTACACCTTC
CDR3aa: CASGQGANDYGYTF

j_gene: TRBJ1-6
d_gene: TRBD1
v_gene: TRBV6-5
abundance: .
CDR3nt: TGTGCCAGCAGTTATTCGGACAGGGCCAATTCACCCCTCCACTTT
CDR3aa: CASSYSDRANSPLHF

j_gene: TRBJ1-5
d_gene: .
v_gene: TRBV30
abundance: few
CDR3nt: TGTGCCTGGAGTGAACAGGGTGGGGTTGGCAATCAGCCCCAGCATTTT
CDR3aa: CAWSEQGGVGNQPQHF

j_gene: TRBJ1-2
d_gene: .
v_gene: TRBV4-3
abundance: .
CDR3nt: TGCGCCAGCAGCCAAGACGGCCCGGCGGCAGGGGATGGCTACACCTTC
CDR3aa: CASSQDGPAAGDGYTF

j_gene: TRBJ1-6
d_gene: TRBD1
v_gene: TRBV5-6
abundance: .
CDR3nt: TGTGCCAGCAGCATCCGGGACAGGTTTAATTCACCCCTCCACTTT
CDR3aa: CASSIRDRFNSPLHF

j_gene: TRBJ2-5
d_gene: TRBD1
v_gene: TRBV27
abundance: .
CDR3nt: TGTGCCAGCGGGCAGGGACAGGGTAGACAAGAGACCCAGTACTTC
CDR3aa: CASGQGQGRQETQYF

j_gene: TRBJ1-2
d_gene: .
v_gene: TRBV28
abundance: .
CDR3nt: TGTGCCAGCAGTTTTCAGGGTCTTAACTATGGCTACACCTTC
CDR3aa: CASSFQGLNYGYTF

j_gene: TRBJ2-3
d_gene: .
v_gene: TRBV7-7
abundance: .
CDR3nt: TGTGCCAGCAGCTTAGGGCTAGCTGGCACAGATACGCAGTATTTT
CDR3aa: CASSLGLAGTDTQYF

j_gene: TRBJ1-5
d_gene: .
v_gene: TRBV7-9
abundance: .
CDR3nt: TGTGCCAGCAGCTTAGGGCCAGATAGCAATCAGCCCCAGCATTTT
CDR3aa: CASSLGPDSNQPQHF

j_gene: TRBJ2-3
d_gene: .
v_gene: TRBV10-3
abundance: .
CDR3nt: TGTGCCATCAGTGAGTCCACAGGCCGCGATACGCAGTATTTT
CDR3aa: CAISESTGRDTQYF

j_gene: TRBJ2-3
d_gene: .
v_gene: TRBV7-2
abundance: once
CDR3nt: TGTGCCAGCAGCTCGCTAGGAACAGATACGCAGTATTTT
CDR3aa: CASSSLGTDTQYF

j_gene: TRBJ1-6
d_gene: TRBD1
v_gene: TRBV19
abundance: .
CDR3nt: TGTGCCAGTAGTAACTCGGACAGGGCGACCTTAATTAACAACTCACCCCTCCACTTT
CDR3aa: CASSNSDRATLINNSPLHF

j_gene: TRBJ1-2
d_gene: TRBD1
v_gene: TRBV6-5
abundance: .
CDR3nt: TGTGCCAGCAGGAAGACAGGGGATAACTATGGCTACACCTTC
CDR3aa: CASRKTGDNYGYTF

j_gene: TRBJ1-4
d_gene: .
v_gene: TRBV6-6
abundance: .
CDR3nt: TGTGCCAGCAGTTATGGAGCAACTAATGAAAAACTGTTTTTT
CDR3aa: CASSYGATNEKLFF

j_gene: TRBJ1-2
d_gene: TRBD1
v_gene: TRBV28
abundance: .
CDR3nt: TGTGCCAGCACTAAAGACAGGGCATATGGCTACACCTTC
CDR3aa: CASTKDRAYGYTF

j_gene: TRBJ1-1
d_gene: TRBD1
v_gene: TRBV4-1
abundance: .
CDR3nt: TGCGCCAGCAGCCAAGGTATATTCGGGACAGGGATGACTGAAGCTTTCTTT
CDR3aa: CASSQGIFGTGMTEAFF

j_gene: TRBJ1-2
d_gene: TRBD1
v_gene: TRBV6-5
abundance: .
CDR3nt: TGTGCCAGCAGTTCTCGGACAGGGGGGAGTTATGGCTACACCTTC
CDR3aa: CASSSRTGGSYGYTF